These 5 T cell receptor beta chains were all obtained from the same sample, sequenced in a study of control samples from healthy donors and cancer patients (dated by TCRdb to 2020 to 2022). Library preparation employed the immunoSEQ multiplex PCR assay. TCRdb holds this immuneACCESS table with in-frame rearrangements only. Some clones are missing; in checked studies, unresolved V genes explain under half, and the rest has no known cause. In this sample the table shows 85,000 to 110,000 clones, 75% to 90% of which occur a single time. About 18% of the sample belongs to the ten largest clones. The sequencing sample was made of PBMCs. These receptors all stem from a man in his fifties or sixties with lung cancer.

This chain connects TRBV5-1 to TRBJ2-3; tentative D call: TRBD1 (6 bases). The CDR3 loop spans 17 amino acids. The germline V and J ends were trimmed by 4 bases and 3 bases, with 21 bases remaining between them. From germline, CDR1 is SGHRS and CDR2 YFSETQ. As DNA, the CDR3 is TGCGCCAGCAGCCTTCGGACGGCAGGGGAGTTTACAGATACGCAGTATTTT. It translates to CASSLRTAGEFTDTQYF.

The J gene is TRBJ1-5, the V gene TRBV6-5; D remains unclear. V was shortened by 6 bases and J by 4 bases, with 10 bases between the two germline ends. The germline V gene has CDR1 MNHEY and CDR2 SVGAGI. The CDR3 consists of 13 residues. The CDR3 loop is CASRRDGNQPQHF. DNA of the CDR3: TGTGCCAGCAGGCGAGACGGTAATCAGCCCCAGCATTTT.

This chain joins TRBV15 and TRBJ2-7; TRBD1 aligns across 7 bases. The CDR3 length is 15 residues. Germline V lookup: CDR1 LNHNV, CDR2 YYDKDF (reference sequence). Unmatched junction bases numbered 11, after V lost 5 bases and J lost 4 bases. The CDR3: CATSLGRTGLYEQYV. DNA of the CDR3: TGTGCCACCAGCTTGGGTCGGACAGGTTTGTACGAGCAGTACGTC.

The chain is built from TRBV30 and TRBJ1-2; 7 bases line up with TRBD1. V lost 4 bases, J lost 3 bases, and 8 bases stayed unmatched. This CDR3 contains 14 residues. CDR1 GTSNPN and CDR2 SVGIG come from the germline V gene (reference sequence). For the CDR3, the DNA is TGTGCCTGGAACAGGGGTATGGGTTACTATGGCTACACCTTC. Amino acid sequence: CAWNRGMGYYGYTF.

This sequence joins TRBV27 and TRBJ1-5, with D unclear. Trimming pared 2 bases from V and 1 base from J, leaving 9 bases between. This CDR3 has 15 residues. Per the germline V gene, CDR1 is MNHEY and CDR2 is SMNVEV (reference sequence). The CDR3 bases are TGTGCCAGCAGTTTAGTCGGGAGGAGCAATCAGCCCCAGCATTTT. Residues: CASSLVGRSNQPQHF.